Listed below are T cell receptor beta chains from one sample, sequenced in a study of cytomegalovirus exposure and HLA in healthy donors. Sequencing was performed with immunoSEQ multiplex PCR; in TCRdb, only in-frame clones are kept and a portion is missing. Of roughly 120,000 clones listed, just under 75% are singletons. Material for sequencing was PBMCs. The receptors derive from a man between 60 and 75 years old in good health and CMV-seropositive. Each CDR3 is given with its conserved first and last residue. The order of the fields is J gene, V gene, clone size, CDR3 protein. Clone size, where shown, is once, few, many, or a class for clones that have expanded.

J gene: TRBJ2-5
V gene: TRBV29-1
clone size: -
CDR3 protein: CSVGLQGAGETQYF

J gene: TRBJ1-2
V gene: TRBV9
clone size: -
CDR3 protein: CASSATGQGLLYTF

J gene: TRBJ2-7
V gene: TRBV18
clone size: -
CDR3 protein: CASSAGYNEQYF

J gene: TRBJ1-1
V gene: TRBV28
clone size: -
CDR3 protein: CASTRGLGTEAFF

J gene: TRBJ1-5
V gene: TRBV7-8
clone size: -
CDR3 protein: CASSLSYTLRGLRSNQPQHF

J gene: TRBJ1-1
V gene: TRBV4-2
clone size: -
CDR3 protein: CASSPRRGRENTEAFF

J gene: TRBJ2-1
V gene: TRBV4-1
clone size: -
CDR3 protein: CASSQDSLAGNNEQFF

J gene: TRBJ2-2
V gene: TRBV6-6
clone size: once
CDR3 protein: CASSGTGGTGELFF

J gene: TRBJ2-5
V gene: TRBV19
clone size: -
CDR3 protein: CASSLGTGVGETQYF

J gene: TRBJ2-3
V gene: TRBV6-5
clone size: -
CDR3 protein: CASTPTGGDTQYF

J gene: TRBJ1-2
V gene: TRBV2
clone size: -
CDR3 protein: CASVVDSSYGYTF

J gene: TRBJ2-7
V gene: TRBV2
clone size: -
CDR3 protein: CASREPPYEQYF

J gene: TRBJ1-2
V gene: TRBV10-3
clone size: -
CDR3 protein: CATRGTETNYGYTF

J gene: TRBJ1-3
V gene: TRBV6-5
clone size: -
CDR3 protein: CASSYAGGSGNTIYF

J gene: TRBJ2-5
V gene: TRBV28
clone size: few
CDR3 protein: CASSLIFSWGVETQYF

J gene: TRBJ2-5
V gene: TRBV28
clone size: -
CDR3 protein: CASHRGRGEETQYF

J gene: TRBJ1-5
V gene: TRBV30
clone size: -
CDR3 protein: CAWSVSYNQPQHF

J gene: TRBJ1-4
V gene: TRBV7-6
clone size: few
CDR3 protein: CASSQYSNEKLFF

J gene: TRBJ2-2
V gene: TRBV30
clone size: -
CDR3 protein: CAMGLRNTGEPFF

J gene: TRBJ1-4
V gene: TRBV5-1
clone size: many
CDR3 protein: CASSEGTGGEKLFF

J gene: TRBJ2-3
V gene: TRBV11-3
clone size: few
CDR3 protein: CASSLVGGQGTQYF

J gene: TRBJ1-5
V gene: TRBV7-8
clone size: -
CDR3 protein: CASSPRGDQPQHF

J gene: TRBJ1-1
V gene: TRBV28
clone size: many
CDR3 protein: CASSQAWVTEAFF

J gene: TRBJ1-2
V gene: TRBV30
clone size: -
CDR3 protein: CAWTVLHRDRKGYTF

J gene: TRBJ2-3
V gene: TRBV6-1
clone size: -
CDR3 protein: CASSEGGGTLKTDTQYF

J gene: TRBJ2-7
V gene: TRBV19
clone size: -
CDR3 protein: CATRQGYEQYF

J gene: TRBJ1-1
V gene: TRBV30
clone size: -
CDR3 protein: CAWRGRGATEAFF

J gene: TRBJ1-2
V gene: TRBV5-1
clone size: -
CDR3 protein: CASSFTNRGHGYTF

J gene: TRBJ2-5
V gene: TRBV5-1
clone size: -
CDR3 protein: CASSFLASGAEETQYF

J gene: TRBJ1-3
V gene: TRBV4-1
clone size: -
CDR3 protein: CASGEGSGNTIYF

J gene: TRBJ1-2
V gene: TRBV29-1
clone size: -
CDR3 protein: CSVDLQNYGYTF

J gene: TRBJ1-4
V gene: TRBV19
clone size: -
CDR3 protein: CASSLAGQGVKLFF

J gene: TRBJ2-5
V gene: TRBV6-5
clone size: -
CDR3 protein: CASARGPLLRGTQYF

J gene: TRBJ2-2
V gene: TRBV6-4
clone size: -
CDR3 protein: CASRKGGNTGELFF

J gene: TRBJ1-2
V gene: TRBV15
clone size: once
CDR3 protein: CATSYIPDRDYGYTF

J gene: TRBJ2-7
V gene: TRBV7-9
clone size: -
CDR3 protein: CASSLTQGAGEQYF

J gene: TRBJ2-1
V gene: TRBV7-2
clone size: -
CDR3 protein: CASSLDRLHNEQFF

J gene: TRBJ2-1
V gene: TRBV28
clone size: -
CDR3 protein: CASSFNFGTSGGAGNEQFF

J gene: TRBJ2-5
V gene: TRBV7-2
clone size: -
CDR3 protein: CASSFLSGGPEKTQYF

J gene: TRBJ1-2
V gene: TRBV7-9
clone size: few
CDR3 protein: CASKGERWGYTF

J gene: TRBJ2-2
V gene: TRBV11-1
clone size: -
CDR3 protein: CASSSTGLNTGELFF

J gene: TRBJ2-2
V gene: TRBV2
clone size: once
CDR3 protein: CASSEAGGADTGELFF

J gene: TRBJ1-5
V gene: TRBV18
clone size: -
CDR3 protein: CASSEGSNQPQHF

J gene: TRBJ2-5
V gene: TRBV2
clone size: -
CDR3 protein: CASRGNRGAGETQYF

J gene: TRBJ1-2
V gene: TRBV7-8
clone size: -
CDR3 protein: CASSLAPGDGYTF

J gene: TRBJ1-6
V gene: TRBV6-1
clone size: -
CDR3 protein: CASRTGTLISSPLHF

J gene: TRBJ2-3
V gene: TRBV7-9
clone size: -
CDR3 protein: CASSFQGWTDTQYF

J gene: TRBJ2-3
V gene: TRBV5-1
clone size: -
CDR3 protein: CASSFLGGTSTDTQYF

J gene: TRBJ1-1
V gene: TRBV7-9
clone size: once
CDR3 protein: CASSSPSTARSTEAFF

J gene: TRBJ1-4
V gene: TRBV5-4
clone size: -
CDR3 protein: CASSPTGGADPEKLFF

J gene: TRBJ2-7
V gene: TRBV10-1
clone size: -
CDR3 protein: CARGTGAYEQYF

J gene: TRBJ2-7
V gene: TRBV6-6
clone size: -
CDR3 protein: CASSSVRGQAEQYF

J gene: TRBJ1-1
V gene: TRBV30
clone size: few
CDR3 protein: CAWSRGLGFGLNTEAFF

J gene: TRBJ1-3
V gene: TRBV28
clone size: -
CDR3 protein: CASSPPGGNPGNTIYF